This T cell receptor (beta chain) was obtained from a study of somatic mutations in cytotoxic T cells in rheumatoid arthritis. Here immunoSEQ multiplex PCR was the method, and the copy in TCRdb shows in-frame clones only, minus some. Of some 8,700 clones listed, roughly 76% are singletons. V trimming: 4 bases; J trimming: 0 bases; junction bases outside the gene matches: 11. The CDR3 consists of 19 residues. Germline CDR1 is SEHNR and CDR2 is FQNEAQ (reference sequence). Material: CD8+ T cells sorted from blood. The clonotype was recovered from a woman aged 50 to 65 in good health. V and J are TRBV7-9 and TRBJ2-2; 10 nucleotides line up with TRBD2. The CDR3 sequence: CASSSYPSSGGANTGELFF. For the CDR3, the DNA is TGTGCCAGCAGCTCATACCCCTCTAGCGGGGGAGCGAACACCGGGGAGCTGTTTTTT. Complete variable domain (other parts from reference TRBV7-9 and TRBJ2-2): DTGVSQNPRHKITKRGQNVTFRCDPISEHNRLYWYRQTLGQGPEFLTYFQNEAQLEKSRLLSDRFSAERPKGSFSTLEIQRTEQGDSAMYLCASSSYPSSGGANTGELFFGEGSRLTVL.